Listed below are T cell receptor beta chains from one sample, sequenced in a study of T cell changes during pregnancy in multiple sclerosis. Measured with immunoSEQ multiplex PCR; TCRdb has only the in-frame clones, and not every one. The sample has approximately 60,000 clones, 80% to 95% seen once. The specimen comprised CD8+ T cells from peripheral blood mononuclear cells, sampled in the second trimester of pregnancy. The receptors here all came from a female donor with multiple sclerosis, enrolled in a pregnancy study. CDR3s include the opening cysteine and the closing phenylalanine or tryptophan. Fields, in order: CDR3 length, D gene, J gene, V gene, CDR3 protein. D genes are given only for firm matches.

16 TRBD1 TRBJ1-2 TRBV7-2 CASRFGGTGDSYGYTF
15 NA TRBJ1-2 TRBV19 CASSILQGSAGGYTF
14 NA TRBJ1-1 TRBV19 CASRLVGGNTEAFF
14 NA TRBJ2-7 TRBV4-3 CASSPGTYSYEQYF
16 TRBD2 TRBJ2-1 TRBV7-9 CASSPAGLAGGNEQFF
15 TRBD1 TRBJ1-2 TRBV5-1 CASSSLTGGAYGYTF
13 NA TRBJ1-1 TRBV4-1 CASREGFSTEAFF
12 NA TRBJ1-1 TRBV19 CASRYGNTEAFF
16 NA TRBJ2-7 TRBV5-1 CASSLDLGLSSYEQYF
14 TRBD1 TRBJ2-1 TRBV27 CASSLQTGGNEQFF
17 NA TRBJ1-1 TRBV11-2 CASSPQGQGLMNTEAFF
13 TRBD1 TRBJ1-2 TRBV10-3 CAISGTGSRGYTF
16 TRBD1 TRBJ2-2 TRBV12-5 CASGLQTGGNTGELFF
14 NA TRBJ1-2 TRBV29-1 CSARGGDGGYGYTF
15 TRBD1 TRBJ1-2 TRBV4-1 CASSPTGTGSRGYTF
12 NA TRBJ2-7 TRBV27 CASKGTGSEQYF
17 NA TRBJ2-7 TRBV5-4 CASSLANLAGETSEQYF
18 TRBD1 TRBJ1-2 TRBV2 CASSERGPTGHVRYGYTF
15 NA TRBJ1-1 TRBV21-1 CASSKASGFGTEAFF
18 TRBD1 TRBJ1-5 TRBV30 CAWFSEGQVGGGNQPQHF
15 TRBD2 TRBJ2-5 TRBV7-9 CASSNSGLAQETQYF
14 NA TRBJ1-5 TRBV4-1 CASSQGRDRQPQHF
11 TRBD1 TRBJ1-2 TRBV29-1 CSVPGGYGYTF
15 NA TRBJ2-7 TRBV7-7 CASSPALGPPYEQYF
14 TRBD1 TRBJ2-7 TRBV27 CASSSRDRDGEQYF
14 NA TRBJ2-7 TRBV7-9 CASSGTFSSYEQYF
17 NA TRBJ2-7 TRBV4-1 CASSQEEGSGSRYEQYF
17 TRBD2 TRBJ2-2 TRBV11-2 CASSVGAGLAGAGELFF
14 TRBD2 TRBJ2-7 TRBV30 CAWSVGSGNYEQYF